This TCR beta chain was recovered during a study of cytomegalovirus exposure and HLA in healthy donors (dated 2017 in TCRdb). General notes on the study: According to an earlier analysis of several hundred of the donors, 200 million or so T cells yielded 90 million to 130 million unique TCR beta sequences and around 280 Gb of sequence data. Approximately 310 gigabases of sequencing data and approximately 85 million unique TCR sequences were included in an early release covering several hundred HLA-typed donors. Among the roughly 400 genotyped donors, about 83% belonged to the genetic ancestry cluster associated with self-reported Caucasian donors. The aim of the study was to test whether cataloging public T cell receptors could identify signatures of past pathogen exposure. The T cell repertoires of about 700 subjects were profiled by immunosequencing and related to cytomegalovirus serostatus. A separate validation cohort of 90 to 150 different subjects was used in addition to the roughly 640-subject first cohort. To predict cytomegalovirus infection status, the study brought together high-throughput TCR immunosequencing, statistical association of individual TCRs with disease status, and machine learning. To study patterns of TCR occurrence, a later analysis re-analyzed previously published TCR beta repertoires from just over 650 donors and added high-resolution HLA genotyping. In the later analysis, no new phenotypic data were used to find candidate immune exposures; instead, reliance was placed on TCR beta sequences and their occurrence across donors. An earlier analysis of 587 of the donors used high-throughput TCR beta sequencing to judge whether each TCR beta V gene segment behaved as functional or pseudogenic. Alongside the repertoire data, information on donor age, sex, ethnicity and CMV serostatus was compiled. A later genetic analysis used genome-wide SNP genotypes for about three fifths of the 666 donors, treating that subset as a discovery cohort. Every repertoire in the discovery cohort had been generated on one and the same sequencing platform. HLA typing covered class I and class II loci at four-digit resolution. The number of typed donors differed by locus: about 629-630 for A, B, C, DRB1 and DQB1; approximately 530 for DQA1; over 600 for DPA1; and some 430 for DPB1. Roughly five DR-DQ haplotypes were treated as single units for association and clustering because of strong linkage in the cohort. Across 398 genotyped donors of the cohort, an average of about 240,000 unique TCR beta nucleotide sequences per donor were sequenced, and around 19% of those sequences were non-productive.

About this clone: Which antigen it targets is not known. One junction end does not reproduce the germline sequence, and a read error may be involved.

CDR3 length: 13 amino acids, cysteine to phenylalanine. Of all the DNA, just the CDR3 is kept, 39 bases in frame from base 1. The germline V gene (reference sequence) supplies CDR1 MNHEY and CDR2 SMNVEV. The cohort consisted of approximately 670 healthy bone marrow donors. All cohort members were sampled while nominally healthy, although unrecorded immune exposures were likely present. The donor tested CMV seropositive and was one of the 289 seropositive cohort members. A peripheral blood sample was collected from each donor, and TCR beta sequencing was performed on peripheral blood mononuclear cells. Genomic DNA was extracted from the blood cell samples with the Qiagen DNeasy Blood Extraction Kit. The library was prepared using the immunoSEQ multiplex PCR assay. A mixture of 60 forward primers for TCR Vbeta segments and 13 reverse primers for TCR Jbeta segments was used in the multiplex PCR. The CDR3 region of rearranged TCR beta genes was amplified from genomic DNA by a multiplex PCR assay. Amplified TCR beta libraries were sequenced as 87-base-pair reads on the Illumina HiSeq System. The original pipeline was this. Across the 666 repertoires, a later analysis counted about 81 million unique TCR beta chains, some 11 million of which were shared by at least two donors. To remove PCR and sequencing errors, raw reads were error-corrected and collapsed into unique sequences using a nearest-neighbor algorithm that merged closely related sequences. V, D and J gene segments were assigned by aligning CDR3 sequences to IMGT reference sequences. For a sequence to be retained, a match of at least six nucleotides to both a V gene segment and a J gene segment was required. A rearrangement counted as productive if the CDR3 had no stop codons and remained in frame with V and J, and every other rearrangement counted as non-productive. CDR3 was defined by IMGT convention, running from the second conserved V-encoded cysteine to the conserved J-encoded phenylalanine. The earlier analysis of fewer than 700 of the donors excluded sequences that lacked an unambiguous match to a single V gene segment. An earlier analysis of 500 to 700 of the donors classified V segments as functional when productive rearrangements were above 56.7% and as segregating when the standard deviation between donors was above 5%. To diagnose cytomegalovirus status from the catalog of TCR beta chain sequences, a statistical classification framework was built. V and J gene assignment, in a later analysis, came from comparing TCR nucleotide sequences with IMGT/GENE-DB human TR gene sequences. Using the TCRdist pipeline, a later analysis assigned CDR3 sequences along with most-parsimonious VDJ recombination scenarios. In a later analysis, each TCR beta chain was defined by its CDR3 amino acid sequence together with its V-gene family, and reads lacking a unique V-gene family were excluded. To address suspected cross-contamination and a sequencing artifact, a later analysis removed under 600 highly shared, low-generation-probability nucleotide sequences. A later analysis calculated a clonal expansion index for each public chain from normalized within-repertoire ranks of inferred template counts. In a later analysis, generation probabilities were computed using a VDJ recombination model fitted to out-of-frame rearrangements, and the results were checked against IGoR. In a later analysis, TCR-TCR, TCR-HLA and TCR-CMV co-occurrence was scored with hypergeometric tests, and a repertoire-size bias correction was applied to TCR pairs. To estimate false discovery rates, a later analysis permuted the HLA or CMV assignments 20 times. A later analysis grouped co-occurring TCRs with DBSCAN, adding TCRdist sequence similarity when clustering within HLA-allele-positive subsets. Co-occurrence clustering excluded repertoires with fewer than 30,000 or more than 120,000 public chains, plus five with anomalous nucleotide sharing. TCRdb re-hosts the immuneACCESS table, in-frame sequences only. Its copies lack some clones; in the studies checked, an unresolved V gene accounts for under half of them, and the cause for the rest is not known. V, J and clone size reflect that table, while D and trimming were determined from the DNA. The sample table records more than 110,000 clones; roughly 80% of these occur just once. The ten largest clones capture around 9.1% of the sample.

On the study overall, not on this receptor specifically: Some IMGT-functional V segments, including TRBV6-2 and TRBV6-3, could not be told apart with the 87-base-pair reads, so those segments were excluded. The cohort was sequenced for TCR beta chains only, and without alpha or paired-chain data the features that could be detected were limited. According to a later analysis, TCR association rates differed among HLA loci, with DRB1 alleles showing the most associated TCRs and HLA-C alleles showing the fewest. In an earlier analysis of a few hundred of the donors, most TCR beta V segments were observed in productive rearrangements about 87% or about 30% of the time, broadly matching IMGT annotations. A further reported finding was that TCR beta sequences accurately predicted the HLA-A and HLA-B alleles for most subjects in the first cohort. Most TCR sequences were observed very rarely across donors, whereas some public TCRs were present in many individuals. An association between a missense DCLRE1C variant and V-gene and J-gene trimming of TCR beta chains was found in a later genetic analysis and replicated in an independent cohort. In a later analysis, HLA-associated TCR beta chains were found to be more clonally expanded and to have lower generation probabilities than equally common non-associated chains. Some 16 rarely observed V segments, including chromosome 9 orphons, were excluded from the earlier analysis of several hundred of the donors because counts were too low. In a later analysis, several top co-occurrence clusters were reported to appear linked to parvovirus B19, influenza, CMV and Epstein-Barr virus. It was suggested by the authors that the approach could potentially be generalized to other disease states and immunological phenotypes. Presence/absence analyses assumed roughly uniform sequencing depth across donors, an assumption that may not hold. The sequencing pipeline was judged likely to have produced a cluster of highly shared sequence variants as a technical artifact. In a later genetic analysis, fewer N-insertions in productive TCRs were reported among donors in an Asian-associated ancestry cluster than the approximately 710-donor mean. A total of 150 or so TCR beta chains were listed by the study as associated with cytomegalovirus. According to a later analysis, most CMV-associated TCR beta chains appeared to be HLA-restricted, and the HLA associations seemed to be driven largely by CMV exposure. Because HLA typing was missing for some donors at each locus, association tests included only the typed subset. The classifier was reported to diagnose cytomegalovirus status with high specificity and sensitivity in both the original and validation cohorts. Correlated functional status among segregating V segments might reflect linkage disequilibrium, but an unknown experimental factor could not be ruled out. For the cohort, immune exposure information was limited to CMV serostatus. In vitro tests confirmed that a few of the cytomegalovirus-associated TCR beta chains recognize cytomegalovirus antigens. A later analysis associated 17,000 or so TCR beta sequences with specific HLA alleles at a false discovery rate of 0.05. When HLA alleles, especially DR and DQ, strongly co-occurred, attributing TCR associations to individual alleles was difficult.

Here the chain combines TRBV27 and TRBJ2-3; a stretch of 7 junction bases matches TRBD2. The receptor was isolated from a woman between 50 and 59 years old in good health and CMV-seropositive. The sequenced sample consisted of PBMCs. The nucleotide sequence reads as follows: TGCGGGCGGGGGTATCAGCGCACAGATACGCAGTATTTT. This sequence encodes CGRGYQRTDTQYF.